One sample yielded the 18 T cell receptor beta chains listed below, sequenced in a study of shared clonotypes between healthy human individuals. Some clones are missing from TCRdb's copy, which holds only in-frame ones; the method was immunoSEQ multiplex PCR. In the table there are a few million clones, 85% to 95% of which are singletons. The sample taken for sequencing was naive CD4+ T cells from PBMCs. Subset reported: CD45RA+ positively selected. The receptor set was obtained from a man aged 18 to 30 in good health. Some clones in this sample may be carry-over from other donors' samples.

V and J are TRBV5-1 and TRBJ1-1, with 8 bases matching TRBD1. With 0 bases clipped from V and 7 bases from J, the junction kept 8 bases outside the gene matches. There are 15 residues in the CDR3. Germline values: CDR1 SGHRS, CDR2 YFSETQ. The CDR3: CASSLDGQGHNEAFF. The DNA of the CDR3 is TGCGCCAGCAGCTTGGACGGACAGGGTCACAATGAAGCTTTCTTT.

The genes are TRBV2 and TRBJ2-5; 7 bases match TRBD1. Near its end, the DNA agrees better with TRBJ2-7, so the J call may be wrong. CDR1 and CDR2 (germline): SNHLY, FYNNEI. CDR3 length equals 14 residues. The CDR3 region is CASINRTGSNEQYF. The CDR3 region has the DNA TGTGCCAGCATAAATCGGACAGGCTCAAACGAGCAGTACTTC.

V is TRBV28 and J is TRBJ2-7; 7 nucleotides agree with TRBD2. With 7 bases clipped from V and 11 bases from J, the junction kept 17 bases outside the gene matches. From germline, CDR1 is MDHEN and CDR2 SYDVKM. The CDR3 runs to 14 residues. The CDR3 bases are TGTGCCAGCACACCCCGGGAGGAGAGGTTTACTAAGTACTTC. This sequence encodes CASTPREERFTKYF.

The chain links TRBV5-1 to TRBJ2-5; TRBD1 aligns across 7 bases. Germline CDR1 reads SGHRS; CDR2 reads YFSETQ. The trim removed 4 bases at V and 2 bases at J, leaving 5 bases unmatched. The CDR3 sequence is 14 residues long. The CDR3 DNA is TGCGCCAGCAGCCACGGGACAGTACAAGAGACCCAGTACTTC. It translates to CASSHGTVQETQYF.

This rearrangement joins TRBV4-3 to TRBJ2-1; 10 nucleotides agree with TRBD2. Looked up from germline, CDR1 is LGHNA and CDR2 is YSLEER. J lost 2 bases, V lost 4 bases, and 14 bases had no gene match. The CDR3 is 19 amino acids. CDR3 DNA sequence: TGCGCCAGCAGCCTAAGTAGGAGCGGGAGGGCCAGGGCCTACAATGAGCAGTTCTTC. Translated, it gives CASSLSRSGRARAYNEQFF.

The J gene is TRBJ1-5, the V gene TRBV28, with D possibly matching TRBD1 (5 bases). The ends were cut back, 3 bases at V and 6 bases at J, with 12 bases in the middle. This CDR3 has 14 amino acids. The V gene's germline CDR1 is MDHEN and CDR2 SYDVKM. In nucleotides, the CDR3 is TGTGCCAGCAGTTTTTCTCAGGGCTCTCAGCCCCAGCATTTT. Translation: CASSFSQGSQPQHF. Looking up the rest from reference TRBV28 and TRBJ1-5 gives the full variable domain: DVKVTQSSRYLVKRTGEKVFLECVQDMDHENMFWYRQDPGLGLRLIYFSYDVKMKEKGDIPEGYSVSREKKERFSLILESASTNQTSMYLCASSFSQGSQPQHFGDGTRLSIL.

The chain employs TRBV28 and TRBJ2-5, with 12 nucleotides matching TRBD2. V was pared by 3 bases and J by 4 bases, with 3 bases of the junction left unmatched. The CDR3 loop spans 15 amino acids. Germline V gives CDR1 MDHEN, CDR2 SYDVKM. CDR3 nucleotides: TGTGCCAGCAGTTTGGCTAGCGGGAGGGTAGAGACCCAGTACTTC. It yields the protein CASSLASGRVETQYF. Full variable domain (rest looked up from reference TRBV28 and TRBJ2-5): DVKVTQSSRYLVKRTGEKVFLECVQDMDHENMFWYRQDPGLGLRLIYFSYDVKMKEKGDIPEGYSVSREKKERFSLILESASTNQTSMYLCASSLASGRVETQYFGPGTRLLVL.

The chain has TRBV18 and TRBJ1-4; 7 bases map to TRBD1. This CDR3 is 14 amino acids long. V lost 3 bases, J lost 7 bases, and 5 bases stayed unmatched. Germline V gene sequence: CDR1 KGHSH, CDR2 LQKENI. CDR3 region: CASSPDRVVEKLFF. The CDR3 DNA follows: TGTGCCAGCTCACCCGACAGGGTGGTTGAAAAACTGTTTTTT. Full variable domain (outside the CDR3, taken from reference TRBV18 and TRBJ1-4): NAGVMQNPRHLVRRRGQEARLRCSPMKGHSHVYWYRQLPEEGLKFMVYLQKENIIDESGMPKERFSAEFPKEGPSILRIQQVVRGDSAAYFCASSPDRVVEKLFFGSGTQLSVL.

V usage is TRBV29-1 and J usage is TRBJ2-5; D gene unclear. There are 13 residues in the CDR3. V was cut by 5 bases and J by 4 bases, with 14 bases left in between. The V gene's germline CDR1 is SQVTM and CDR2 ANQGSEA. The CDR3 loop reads CSVNPLVAETQYF. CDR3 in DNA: TGCAGCGTTAACCCCCTTGTAGCAGAGACCCAGTACTTC. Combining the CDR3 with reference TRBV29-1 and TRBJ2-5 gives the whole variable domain SAVISQKPSRDICQRGTSLTIQCQVDSQVTMMFWYRQQPGQSLTLIATANQGSEATYESGFVIDKFPISRPNLTFSTLTVSNMSPEDSSIYLCSVNPLVAETQYFGPGTRLLVL.

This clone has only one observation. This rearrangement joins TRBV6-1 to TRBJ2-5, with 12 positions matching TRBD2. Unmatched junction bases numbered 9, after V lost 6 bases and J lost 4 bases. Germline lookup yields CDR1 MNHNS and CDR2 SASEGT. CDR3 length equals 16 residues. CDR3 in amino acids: CASRESSGRAPETQYF. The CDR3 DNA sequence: TGTGCCAGCAGGGAATCTAGCGGGAGGGCCCCAGAGACCCAGTACTTC.

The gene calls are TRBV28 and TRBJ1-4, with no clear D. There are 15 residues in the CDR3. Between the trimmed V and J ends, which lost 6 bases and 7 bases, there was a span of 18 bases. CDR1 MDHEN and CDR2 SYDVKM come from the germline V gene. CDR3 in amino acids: CASSPPRRRGEKLFF. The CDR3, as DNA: TGTGCCAGCAGCCCTCCTCGACGGAGAGGTGAAAAACTGTTTTTT. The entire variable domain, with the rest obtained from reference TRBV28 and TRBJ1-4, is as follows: DVKVTQSSRYLVKRTGEKVFLECVQDMDHENMFWYRQDPGLGLRLIYFSYDVKMKEKGDIPEGYSVSREKKERFSLILESASTNQTSMYLCASSPPRRRGEKLFFGSGTQLSVL.

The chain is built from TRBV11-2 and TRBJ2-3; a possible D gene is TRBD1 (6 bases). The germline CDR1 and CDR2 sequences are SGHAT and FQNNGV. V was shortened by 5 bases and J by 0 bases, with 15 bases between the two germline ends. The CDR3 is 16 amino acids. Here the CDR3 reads CASSPLGAVSTDTQYF. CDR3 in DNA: TGTGCCAGCAGCCCGCTGGGGGCCGTTAGCACAGATACGCAGTATTTT.

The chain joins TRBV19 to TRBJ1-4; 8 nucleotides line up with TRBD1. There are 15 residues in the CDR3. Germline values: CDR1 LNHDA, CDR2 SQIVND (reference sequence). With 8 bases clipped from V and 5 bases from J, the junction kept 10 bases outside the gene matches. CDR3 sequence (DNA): TGTGCCAGTCGCCCCACGGGACAGGTGAATGAAAAACTGTTTTTT. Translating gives CASRPTGQVNEKLFF.

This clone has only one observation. The CDR3 loop reads CASSRDYGETQYF. In DNA, the CDR3 is TGTGCCAGCAGCAGGGACTACGGAGAGACCCAGTACTTC. This chain uses TRBV5-4 with TRBJ2-5, with 7 bases identical to TRBD2. After removal of 4 bases from V and 4 bases from J, the junction contained 4 bases not matched to a gene. Germline values: CDR1 SGHNT, CDR2 YYREEE (reference sequence). The CDR3 runs to 13 residues.

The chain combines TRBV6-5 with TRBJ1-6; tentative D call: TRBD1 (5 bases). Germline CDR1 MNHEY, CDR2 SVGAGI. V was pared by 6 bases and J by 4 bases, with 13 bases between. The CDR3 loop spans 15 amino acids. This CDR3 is CASSLGHLYNSPLHF. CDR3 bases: TGTGCCAGCAGCTTAGGACACCTGTATAATTCACCCCTCCACTTT.

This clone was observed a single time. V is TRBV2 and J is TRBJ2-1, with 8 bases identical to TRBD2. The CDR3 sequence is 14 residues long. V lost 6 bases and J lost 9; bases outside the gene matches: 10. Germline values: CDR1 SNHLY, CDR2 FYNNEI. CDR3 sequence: CASRGLAGGVEQFF. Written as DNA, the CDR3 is TGTGCCAGCAGAGGACTAGCTGGAGGGGTTGAGCAGTTCTTC.

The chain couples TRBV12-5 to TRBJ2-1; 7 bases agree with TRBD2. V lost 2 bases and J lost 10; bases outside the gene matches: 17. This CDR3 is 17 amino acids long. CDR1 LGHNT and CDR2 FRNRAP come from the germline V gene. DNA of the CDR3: TGTGCTAGTGGTTTGCCCCCTCTAGGGACTATACAATGGGAGCAGTTCTTC. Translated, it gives CASGLPPLGTIQWEQFF.

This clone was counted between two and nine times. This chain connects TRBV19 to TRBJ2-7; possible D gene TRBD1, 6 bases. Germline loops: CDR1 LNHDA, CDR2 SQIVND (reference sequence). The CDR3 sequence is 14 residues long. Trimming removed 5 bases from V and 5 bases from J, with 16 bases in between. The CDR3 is CASSVIGRDNEQYF. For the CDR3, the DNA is TGTGCCAGTAGTGTAATTGGCCGGGACAACGAGCAGTACTTC.